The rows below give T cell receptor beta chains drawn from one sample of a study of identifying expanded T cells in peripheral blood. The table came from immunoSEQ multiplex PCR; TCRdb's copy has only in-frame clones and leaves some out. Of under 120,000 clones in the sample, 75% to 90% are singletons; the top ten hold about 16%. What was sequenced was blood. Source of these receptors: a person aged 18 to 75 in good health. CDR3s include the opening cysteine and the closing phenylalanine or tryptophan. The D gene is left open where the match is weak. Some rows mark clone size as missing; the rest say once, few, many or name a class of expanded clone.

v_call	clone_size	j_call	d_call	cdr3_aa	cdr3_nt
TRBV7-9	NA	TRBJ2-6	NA	CASSPSRGPNVLTF	TGTGCCAGCAGCCCCTCGCGAGGGCCCAACGTCCTGACTTTC
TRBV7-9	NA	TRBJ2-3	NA	CASPPDRTGTDTQYF	TGTGCCAGCCCTCCCGACAGGACGGGCACAGATACGCAGTATTTT
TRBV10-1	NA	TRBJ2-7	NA	CASSESAGPYEQYF	TGCGCCAGCAGTGAGTCGGCAGGGCCCTACGAGCAGTACTTC
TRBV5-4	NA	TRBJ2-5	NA	CASSFWGAGKTQYF	TGTGCCAGCAGCTTTTGGGGGGCCGGGAAGACCCAGTACTTC
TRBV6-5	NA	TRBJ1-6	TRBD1	CASSYGTESPLHF	TGTGCCAGCAGTTACGGGACAGAATCACCCCTCCACTTT
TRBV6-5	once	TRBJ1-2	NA	CASTQKPRGGYTF	TGTGCCAGCACCCAAAAGCCCAGGGGTGGCTACACCTTC
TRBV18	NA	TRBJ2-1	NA	CASSPPSTRKYNEQFF	TGTGCCAGCTCACCACCCTCGACTAGGAAGTATAATGAGCAGTTCTTC
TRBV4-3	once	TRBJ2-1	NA	CASSHTLDYLNEQFF	TGCGCCAGCAGCCATACGCTGGACTATCTCAATGAGCAGTTCTTC
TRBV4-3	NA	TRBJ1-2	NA	CASSPSSSTFYGYTF	TGCGCCAGCAGCCCGTCTAGTTCTACCTTTTATGGCTACACCTTC
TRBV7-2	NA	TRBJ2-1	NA	CASTGTLNEQFF	TGTGCCTCAACCGGGACCCTAAATGAGCAGTTCTTC
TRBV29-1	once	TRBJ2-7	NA	CSVEMSYEQYF	TGCAGCGTTGAAATGTCCTACGAGCAGTACTTC
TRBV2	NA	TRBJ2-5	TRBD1	CASSGTGGETQYF	TGTGCCAGCAGCGGTACAGGGGGCGAGACCCAGTACTTC
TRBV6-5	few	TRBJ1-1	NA	CASSYSPQENTEAFF	TGTGCCAGCAGTTATTCCCCTCAGGAGAACACTGAAGCTTTCTTT
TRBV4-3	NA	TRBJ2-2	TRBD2	CASSQEGLAGGRTGELFF	TGCGCCAGCAGCCAAGAGGGACTAGCGGGGGGAAGGACCGGGGAGCTGTTTTTT
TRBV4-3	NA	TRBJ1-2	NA	CASSPLGERGYTF	TGCGCCAGCAGCCCCTTAGGAGAGCGGGGCTACACCTTC
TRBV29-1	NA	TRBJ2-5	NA	CSVQEKETQYF	TGCAGCGTACAGGAGAAGGAGACCCAGTACTTC
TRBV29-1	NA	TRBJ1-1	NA	CSVRGGHVEAFF	TGCAGCGTTCGGGGGGGGCATGTTGAAGCTTTCTTT
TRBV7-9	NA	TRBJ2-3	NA	CASSLWDTDTQYF	TGTGCCAGCAGTCTTTGGGACACAGATACGCAGTATTTT
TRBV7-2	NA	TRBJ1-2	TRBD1	CASSRGTGQGMVGYTF	TGTGCCAGCAGCCGTGGGACGGGACAGGGTATGGTGGGCTACACCTTC
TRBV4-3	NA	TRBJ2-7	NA	CASSQDGFLRNEQYF	TGCGCCAGCAGCCAAGACGGGTTCCTCCGGAACGAGCAGTACTTC
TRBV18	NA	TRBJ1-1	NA	CASSRDPNTEAFF	TGTGCCAGCTCACGGGACCCCAACACTGAAGCTTTCTTT
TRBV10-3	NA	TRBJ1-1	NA	CAAAGDLSREAFF	TGTGCCGCTGCGGGGGACCTTTCCCGAGAAGCTTTCTTT
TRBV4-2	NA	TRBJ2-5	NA	CASSRNPLLGGPWETQYF	TGTGCCAGCAGCCGAAACCCCCTCCTTGGGGGGCCGTGGGAGACCCAGTACTTC
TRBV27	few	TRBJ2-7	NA	CASSLITARGMREQYF	TGTGCCAGCAGTTTGATAACCGCCCGGGGAATGCGGGAGCAGTACTTC